This TCR beta chain was recovered during a study of blood T cell repertoires in COVID-19. Across the study: T cells, B-cell-depleted T cells, or PBMCs supplied cDNA or gDNA.

This clone was observed once. In the authors' methods: Reference gene primer amplification gave estimated nucleated cell counts. Sequencing used immunoSEQ multiplex PCR; TCRdb keeps in-frame clones, though not all of them. That table gives V, J and clone size, and the DNA gave D and trimming. Of approximately 380,000 clones in the sample, around 84% are singletons; the top ten hold approximately 3.6%. Germline CDR1 SNHLY, CDR2 FYNNEI. V trimming: 1 base; J trimming: 6 bases; junction bases outside the gene matches: 11. The CDR3 is 16 residues long. The chain recombines TRBV2 with TRBJ1-2; 7 positions match TRBD1. The receptor was derived from a woman between 18 and 29 years old with acute or convalescent COVID-19. The sequenced sample was peripheral blood. CDR3 coding DNA: TGTGCCAGCAGTGAAGGGCCCACGACAGGGACCCATGGCTACACCTTC. The encoded protein is CASSEGPTTGTHGYTF.